A selection of T cell receptor beta chains follows, all from one sample in a study of blood T cell repertoires in COVID-19. The repertoire was sequenced with immunoSEQ multiplex PCR; TCRdb's copy has only in-frame clones and lacks some. The profile covers approximately 47,000 clones, with roughly 83% appearing a single time and roughly 2.1% taken by the ten largest. The specimen was peripheral blood. These receptors all come from a woman aged 60-75 years with acute or convalescent COVID-19. CDR3s include the opening cysteine and the closing phenylalanine or tryptophan. D genes are given only for firm matches. Expanded clones get a size class; other rows say once, few or many, or leave the size out.

TRBV6-5	-	-	TRBJ2-5	CASRPRGSTETQYF	TGTGCCAGCAGACCCAGGGGAAGCACAGAGACCCAGTACTTC
TRBV4-1	TRBD2	-	TRBJ2-1	CASSQETSGNYNEQFF	TGCGCCAGCAGCCAAGAAACTAGCGGCAACTACAATGAGCAGTTCTTC
TRBV14	TRBD2	-	TRBJ2-7	CASSQDRRGSGGLSVGTYEQYF	TGTGCCAGCAGCCAAGATAGACGAGGTAGCGGGGGCCTATCGGTGGGTACCTACGAGCAGTACTTC
TRBV25-1	TRBD2	-	TRBJ2-1	CASSTGTSGRYNEQFF	TGTGCCAGCAGTACAGGGACTAGCGGCCGATACAATGAGCAGTTCTTC
TRBV10-1	-	-	TRBJ1-2	CASSARQTYGYTF	TGCGCCAGCAGTGCCAGACAGACATATGGCTACACCTTC
TRBV7-9	-	-	TRBJ1-3	CASSPARGVVNTIYF	TGTGCCAGCAGCCCCGCCCGGGGGGTAGTGAACACCATATATTTT
TRBV5-1	-	-	TRBJ1-1	CASSLAAGIRTEAFF	TGCGCCAGCAGCTTGGCCGCGGGGATTCGCACTGAAGCTTTCTTT
TRBV7-2	TRBD1	-	TRBJ1-5	CASSLQGARNQPQHF	TGTGCCAGCAGCTTACAGGGGGCTCGCAATCAGCCCCAGCATTTT
TRBV6-2/TRBV6-3	TRBD2	once	TRBJ2-3	CASSYDSGRAMDTQYF	TGTGCCAGCAGTTACGATAGCGGGAGGGCCATGGATACGCAGTATTTT
TRBV5-1	-	-	TRBJ1-2	CASSPEAGRVWYGYTF	TGCGCCAGCAGCCCGGAGGCGGGTCGGGTATGGTATGGCTACACCTTC
TRBV27	-	-	TRBJ2-2	CASSSSGGLNTGELFF	TGTGCCAGCAGTTCCTCGGGGGGCTTGAACACCGGGGAGCTGTTTTTT
TRBV6-2/TRBV6-3	TRBD2	-	TRBJ2-3	CASSSSQLAAF	TGTGCCAGCAGTTCATCTCAACTAGCGGCTTTT
TRBV5-1	TRBD2	-	TRBJ2-3	CASSPGDYTDTQYF	TGCGCCAGCAGCCCTGGGGACTACACAGATACGCAGTATTTT
TRBV2	-	-	TRBJ1-2	CASSAQDTYGYTF	TGTGCCAGCAGTGCCCAGGACACCTATGGCTACACCTTC
TRBV30	TRBD1	-	TRBJ1-2	CAWSRQGAENYGYTF	TGTGCCTGGAGCCGACAGGGGGCGGAGAACTATGGCTACACCTTC
TRBV15	-	-	TRBJ2-7	CATSREMAVYEQYF	TGTGCCACCAGCAGAGAGATGGCGGTCTACGAGCAGTACTTC
TRBV6-5	-	-	TRBJ1-5	CASSRRDNQPQHF	TGTGCCAGCTCTAGGAGGGACAATCAGCCCCAGCATTTT
TRBV28	TRBD1	-	TRBJ1-2	CAGTGGADYGYTF	TGTGCCGGAACAGGGGGCGCCGACTATGGCTACACCTTC